This TCR beta chain originates from a study of graft-versus-host responses after intestinal transplantation. Study overall: Induction using anti-thymocyte globulin, followed by tacrolimus and steroids for two to four years, was given to all recipients.

General study results and limits: Allografts of patients with graft-donor T cell macrochimerism showed high graft-versus-host to host-versus-graft clone ratios. With peak circulating GvH clone levels came an association with early post-transplant HvG declines.

Here immunoSEQ multiplex PCR was the method, and the copy in TCRdb shows in-frame clones only, minus some. The sample records 1,400 to 1,500 clones, more than 85% being singletons. Germline V gene sequence: CDR1 MGHRA, CDR2 YSYEKL. The CDR3 extends over 13 amino acids. V shed 1 base and J shed 9 bases, with 10 bases lying between them. This clone has just a few counts. The antigen remains undetermined. This TCR was recovered from a human patient who received an intestinal transplant, so some T cells may come from the graft donor. The rearrangement uses TRBV4-1 and TRBJ2-1; tentatively, D is TRBD2 (5 bases). The specimen was PBMCs, collected 8 days after intestinal transplant. The DNA for the CDR3 is TGCGCCAGCAGCCAAGTCGGAGCGGCTGAGCAGTTCTTC. It encodes CASSQVGAAEQFF.